This paragraph reports one T cell receptor (beta chain). The sample belongs to a study of blood T cell repertoires in COVID-19. The overall study: Researchers got acute and convalescent COVID-19 samples from the United States, Italy and Spain.

Germline V CDR1 and CDR2: LNHDA, SQIVND (reference sequence). V was pared by 6 bases and J by 1 base, with 9 bases of the junction left unmatched. The CDR3 extends over 16 amino acids. As processed by the authors: Amplification from reference gene primers served as the basis for estimated nucleated cell counts. The table came from immunoSEQ multiplex PCR; TCRdb's copy has only in-frame clones and leaves some out. The DNA gave D and trimming, while V, J and clone size come from that table. The sample shows about 400,000 clones, roughly 88% of them seen only once. This TCR was sampled from a woman aged 25 to 39 with active or convalescent COVID-19. The J gene is TRBJ2-7, the V gene TRBV19; 10 bases are shared with TRBD2. Input material: peripheral blood. The CDR3: CASSRRLAGASYEQYF. DNA of the CDR3: TGTGCCAGTAGCAGGAGGCTAGCGGGAGCTTCCTACGAGCAGTACTTC.